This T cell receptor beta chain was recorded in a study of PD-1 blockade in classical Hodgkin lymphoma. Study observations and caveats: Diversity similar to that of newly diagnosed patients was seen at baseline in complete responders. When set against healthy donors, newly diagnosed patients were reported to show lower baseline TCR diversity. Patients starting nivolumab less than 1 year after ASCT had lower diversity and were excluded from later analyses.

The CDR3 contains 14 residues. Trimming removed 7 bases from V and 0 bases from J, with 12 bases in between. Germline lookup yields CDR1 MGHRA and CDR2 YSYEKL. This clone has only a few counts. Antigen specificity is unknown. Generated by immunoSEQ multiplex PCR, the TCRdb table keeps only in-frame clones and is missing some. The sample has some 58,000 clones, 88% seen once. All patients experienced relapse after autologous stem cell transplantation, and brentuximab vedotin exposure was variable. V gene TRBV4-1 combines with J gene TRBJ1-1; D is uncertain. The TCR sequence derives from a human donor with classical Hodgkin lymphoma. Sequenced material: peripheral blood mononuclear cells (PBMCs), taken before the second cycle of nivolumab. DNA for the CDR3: TGCGCCAGCAACCCTAGTACCATGAACACTGAAGCTTTCTTT. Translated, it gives CASNPSTMNTEAFF.